This passage covers 25 T cell receptor beta chains from one sample sequenced in a study of spatial heterogeneity in lung cancer. Time point indicated: blood at routine non-recurrence follow-up after resection. Whole RNA, isolated from tumor, nontumor lung or frozen PBMC, was sequenced without prior sorting. TCRdb reprocessed the 5' RACE reads with MiXCR, giving one entry per CDR3 protein. There are some 120,000 distinct CDR3 sequences in the sample; roughly an eighth occur only once, and approximately 17% lies in the top ten. Sequencing used PBMCs, obtained at follow-up. The origin of the receptors is a male donor with early-stage non-small cell lung cancer.

Many counts were recorded for this clonotype. The chain joins TRBV4-2 to TRBJ2-5; no firm D call. V gave up 5 bases and J gave up 5 bases, with 18 bases separating them. This CDR3 comprises 15 residues. CDR1 and CDR2 (germline): LGHNA, YNFKEQ. This CDR3 reads CASSDGPMGLETQYF. The CDR3 nucleotides are TGTGCCAGCAGCGACGGACCTATGGGCCTCGAGACCCAGTACTTC.

This clonotype was recorded at least ten times. The chain has TRBV28 and TRBJ1-2; D possibly corresponds to TRBD1 (6 bases). CDR1 MDHEN and CDR2 SYDVKM come from the germline V gene. This CDR3 spans 13 amino acids. V was clipped by 6 bases and J by 2 bases, with 10 bases between them. CDR3 in DNA: TGTGCCAGCAGACTCGACAGGAACTATGGCTACACCTTC. This gives the protein CASRLDRNYGYTF.

This clonotype was found a few times. The V call is TRBV28, the J call TRBJ2-5; 9 nucleotides agree with TRBD2. The length of the CDR3 is 15 residues. V shed 2 bases and J 4 bases; nucleotides not matched to a gene: 5. The germline CDR1 and CDR2 sequences are MDHEN and SYDVKM. The CDR3 DNA is TGTGCCAGCAGTTTAGCGGGGGGGAAGGGAGAGACCCAGTACTTC. It yields the protein CASSLAGGKGETQYF.

The table lists this clonotype with many counts. The chain uses TRBV5-1 and TRBJ2-2; D is ambiguous. The ends were cut back, 0 bases at V and 0 bases at J, with 9 bases in the middle. Germline V gene lookup returns CDR1 SGHRS and CDR2 YFSETQ. The CDR3 runs 16 residues. CDR3 protein: CASSLGTAANTGELFF. CDR3 nucleotides: TGCGCCAGCAGCTTGGGGACGGCCGCGAACACCGGGGAGCTGTTTTTT.

A few counts support this clonotype. The chain employs TRBV5-1 and TRBJ2-7, with a tentative D call TRBD2 (5 bases). The CDR3 runs 12 residues. Between the trimmed V and J ends, which lost 2 bases and 9 bases, there was a span of 12 bases. The germline V gene has CDR1 SGHRS and CDR2 YFSETQ. DNA of the CDR3: TGCGCCAGCAGCTTCTCTGGAGGAGGGCAGTACTTC. Its protein product is CASSFSGGGQYF.

The rearrangement links TRBV27 to TRBJ2-3; 8 nucleotides align to TRBD2. There are 14 residues in the CDR3. The V gene's germline CDR1 is MNHEY and CDR2 SMNVEV (reference sequence). CDR3 in DNA: TGTGCGACCCGCGATCGGGGGGGGTCAGATACGCAGTATTTT. Translation: CATRDRGGSDTQYF.

The chain recombines TRBV29-1 with TRBJ2-7; 9 positions match TRBD2. With V trimmed by 1 base and J by 4 bases, 8 bases remained unmatched. CDR1 is SQVTM and CDR2 is ANQGSEA in the germline V gene. The CDR3 covers 15 residues. The CDR3 DNA follows: TGCAGCGTTGAAGTTCGGGCGGGGGGGCAATACGAGCAGTACTTC. Its protein is CSVEVRAGGQYEQYF.

This clonotype appeared many times. The chain's CDR3 is CASSLETDYGYTF. CDR3 nucleotide sequence: TGTGCCAGCAGTTTAGAGACAGACTATGGCTACACCTTC. This chain connects TRBV12-3 or TRBV12-4 to TRBJ1-2; possible D gene TRBD1, 5 bases. The CDR3 has 13 amino acids. V was trimmed by 1 base and J by 3 bases, leaving 6 bases between them.

Only a few counts were recorded for this clonotype. This chain links TRBV20-1 with TRBJ2-6; D is perhaps TRBD1 or TRBD2 (5 bases each). The ends were cut back, 5 bases at V and 0 bases at J, with 17 bases in the middle. Per the germline V gene, CDR1 is DFQATT and CDR2 is SNEGSKA (reference sequence). The CDR3 consists of 17 residues. CDR3 sequence: CSAPGPFAYSGANVLTF. The DNA for the CDR3 is TGCAGTGCTCCGGGACCGTTTGCCTACTCTGGGGCCAACGTCCTGACTTTC.

J is TRBJ1-6 and V is TRBV28, with 7 bases identical to TRBD1. Germline V lookup: CDR1 MDHEN, CDR2 SYDVKM. The junction had 13 bases not matched to a gene; V was cut back by 7 bases and J by 10 bases. This CDR3 region has 15 residues. The CDR3 DNA follows: TGTGCCAGCACCCCACGGACAGGCCTCTTCTCACCCCTCCACTTT. Translating it yields CASTPRTGLFSPLHF.

This clonotype was seen many times. This chain links TRBV12-3 or TRBV12-4 with TRBJ1-1, with D maybe TRBD1 (6 bases). V was pared by 2 bases and J by 3 bases, with 10 bases between. CDR3 length: 14 amino acids. CDR3 sequence: CASSLTTGYTEAFF. The CDR3 coding sequence is TGTGCCAGCAGTTTAACGACAGGCTACACTGAAGCTTTCTTT.

This clonotype has just a few counts. Here the CDR3 reads CASSWRYGGNQPQHF. The CDR3 bases are TGTGCCAGCAGCTGGCGTTACGGAGGAAATCAGCCCCAGCATTTT. V is TRBV7-2 and J is TRBJ1-5; D gene unclear. The CDR3 length is 15 residues. V lost 4 bases, J lost 4 bases, and 14 bases lay in between. CDR1 is SGHTA, CDR2 FQGNSA, per germline.

This clonotype has just a few counts. This chain uses TRBV11-2 with TRBJ2-2; no clear D. The germline V gene has CDR1 SGHAT and CDR2 FQNNGV. With 2 bases removed from V and 1 base from J, the gap between germline ends came to 5 bases. This CDR3 is built from 14 residues. This CDR3 is CASSLKLNTGELFF. As DNA, the CDR3 is TGTGCCAGCAGCTTAAAACTGAACACCGGGGAGCTGTTTTTT.

This clonotype turned up a few times. The rearrangement uses TRBV11-2 and TRBJ1-5, with D maybe TRBD1 (5 bases). CDR3 length: 15 amino acids. V was pared by 0 bases and J by 9 bases, with 15 bases between. Germline values: CDR1 SGHAT, CDR2 FQNNGV. CDR3 in amino acids: CASSLDPGTRTPQHF. The DNA for the CDR3 is TGTGCCAGCAGCTTAGATCCTGGGACCCGGACGCCCCAGCATTTT.

This clonotype was observed at least ten times. This chain uses TRBV27 with TRBJ1-4; D call uncertain. Trimming removed 2 bases at V and 8 bases at J, with 3 bases between. CDR3 length: 11 amino acids. Germline CDR1 and CDR2: MNHEY and SMNVEV (reference sequence). CDR3 bases: TGTGCCAGCAGTTTAAGAGAAAAACTGTTTTTT. Translated, it gives CASSLREKLFF. Full variable domain (outside the CDR3, taken from reference TRBV27 and TRBJ1-4): EAQVTQNPRYLITVTGKKLTVTCSQNMNHEYMSWYRQDPGLGLRQIYYSMNVEVTDKGDVPEGYKVSRKEKRNFPLILESPSPNQTSLYFCASSLREKLFFGSGTQLSVL.

The CDR3 region has the DNA TGCGCCAGCAGCGCCACGGGACTTCTCACAGATACGCAGTATTTT. Its protein is CASSATGLLTDTQYF. J is TRBJ2-3 and V is TRBV5-1, with D possibly matching TRBD2 (6 bases). Germline lookup yields CDR1 SGHRS and CDR2 YFSETQ. V lost 4 bases to trimming and J lost 2 bases, with 14 bases between them. This CDR3 contains 15 residues.

This clonotype occurred many times. This chain connects TRBV7-2 to TRBJ2-1, with no clear D. CDR1 is SGHTA and CDR2 is FQGNSA in the germline V gene. This CDR3 has 13 amino acids. V lost 2 bases and J 6 bases, leaving 8 bases between the germline ends. CDR3 nucleotides: TGTGCCAGCAGCTTAAGAGGTAGCAATGAGCAGTTCTTC. Its translation is CASSLRGSNEQFF.

This clonotype occurred a few times. The chain carries TRBV12-3 or TRBV12-4 and TRBJ2-7; unclear D gene. This CDR3 is built from 14 residues. The V end lost 6 bases, the J end lost 2 bases, and 14 bases lay between the germline ends. The CDR3 DNA reads as TGTGCCAGCAGCCTGATGGACGGACCCTACGAGCAGTACTTC. This translates into CASSLMDGPYEQYF.

The J gene is TRBJ2-7, the V gene TRBV5-1; maybe TRBD1 (6 bases). This CDR3 comprises 15 residues. V was clipped by 0 bases and J by 0 bases, with 10 bases between them. Germline CDR1 and CDR2: SGHRS and YFSETQ. CDR3 bases: TGCGCCAGCAGCTTGGTGACAGGAAGCTCCTACGAGCAGTACTTC. This translates into CASSLVTGSSYEQYF.

This clonotype was recorded a few times. V and J are TRBV5-1 and TRBJ1-3; D possibly corresponds to TRBD1 (6 bases). V was pared by 7 bases and J by 2 bases, with 19 bases between. Per germline, CDR1 SGHRS and CDR2 YFSETQ. The CDR3 is 16 residues long. The CDR3 DNA is TGCGCCAGCTGCTCCTCGTCAGGGGACGCTGGAAACACCATATATTTT. It translates to CASCSSSGDAGNTIYF.

The chain couples TRBV7-9 to TRBJ2-7; TRBD2 agrees at 10 bases. J gave up 6 bases and V 4 bases, and 3 bases lay outside the gene matches. Germline V gives CDR1 SEHNR, CDR2 FQNEAQ (reference sequence). The CDR3 consists of 13 residues. The CDR3 is CASSWGLATEQYF. As DNA, the CDR3 is TGTGCCAGCAGCTGGGGACTAGCGACCGAGCAGTACTTC.

Ten or more counts support this clonotype. The chain has TRBV5-1 and TRBJ2-1; 11 bases are shared with TRBD2. The V segment lost 2 bases and the J segment 3 bases; nucleotides outside the gene matches: 1. CDR3 size: 15 residues. Germline V lookup: CDR1 SGHRS, CDR2 YFSETQ. The CDR3 protein is CASSFSGGVYNEQFF. The CDR3 DNA sequence: TGCGCCAGCAGCTTTAGCGGGGGGGTCTACAATGAGCAGTTCTTC.

This clonotype came up a few times. The chain has TRBV7-9 and TRBJ1-2; tentative D call: TRBD1 (5 bases). V lost 2 bases, J lost 4 bases, and 14 bases lay in between. CDR1 and CDR2 (germline): SEHNR, FQNEAQ (reference sequence). CDR3 length: 15 amino acids. The CDR3 sequence: CASSLQGLFSYGYTF. The CDR3 DNA sequence: TGTGCCAGCAGCTTACAGGGACTTTTTTCCTATGGCTACACCTTC.

Concerning this clonotype: A much larger clone lies one base from this, so it may be a read error. V is TRBV7-2 and J is TRBJ2-5; 8 positions agree with TRBD2. The CDR3 is 14 residues long. CDR1 and CDR2 from the germline V gene are SGHTA and FQGNSA. The CDR3 DNA is TGTGCCAGCAGCACCGGGGGGGCGGGAGAGACCCGGTACTTC. This codes for CASSTGGAGETRYF.

V gene TRBV5-4 combines with J gene TRBJ1-5; TRBD1 aligns across 7 bases. This CDR3 comprises 14 residues. CDR1 is SGHNT, CDR2 YYREEE, per germline (reference sequence). V trimming: 0 bases; J trimming: 4 bases; junction bases outside the gene matches: 1. As DNA, the CDR3 is TGTGCCAGCAGCTTGGAGGGACAGAATCAGCCCCAGCATTTT. This sequence encodes CASSLEGQNQPQHF.